A selection of T cell receptor beta chains follows, all from one sample in a study of blood T cells in healthy people across ages. MiXCR, applied by TCRdb to the 5' RACE reads, yields one record per CDR3 protein. The data show roughly 700,000 distinct CDR3 sequences, approximately 49% seen once. Sequencing input: blood. These receptors were taken from a woman aged 55-75 years in good health. CDR3s include the opening cysteine and the closing phenylalanine or tryptophan. The order of the fields is J gene, clone size, D gene, V gene, CDR3 protein, CDR3 DNA. A D gene is named only where the DNA matches it firmly. Expanded clones get a size class; other rows say once, few or many, or leave the size out.

J: TRBJ2-7
size: few
D: NA
V: TRBV27
CDR3: CASKPQPGGFEQYF
DNA: TGTGCCAGCAAACCCCAGCCAGGGGGGTTCGAGCAGTACTTC

J: TRBJ2-5
size: NA
D: TRBD2
V: TRBV12-3/TRBV12-4
CDR3: CASSPAGGSRETQYF
DNA: TGTGCCAGCAGTCCAGCGGGAGGGAGCCGAGAGACCCAGTACTTC

J: TRBJ2-4
size: NA
D: NA
V: TRBV20-1
CDR3: CSARDRLGNIQYF
DNA: TGCAGTGCTAGAGATAGGCTTGGAAACATTCAGTACTTC

J: TRBJ1-5
size: NA
D: NA
V: TRBV25-1
CDR3: CASVPQQATQPYSNQPQHF
DNA: TGTGCCAGTGTACCCCAACAGGCGACCCAACCCTATAGCAATCAGCCCCAGCATTTT

J: TRBJ2-5
size: NA
D: TRBD1
V: TRBV20-1
CDR3: CSARERTGRETQYF
DNA: TGCAGTGCTAGAGAAAGGACAGGGAGAGAGACCCAGTACTTC

J: TRBJ2-1
size: NA
D: NA
V: TRBV4-3
CDR3: CASSQEASAYNEQFF
DNA: TGCGCCAGCAGCCAAGAGGCTAGCGCCTACAATGAGCAGTTCTTC

J: TRBJ2-3
size: NA
D: TRBD2
V: TRBV20-1
CDR3: CAGLEPGLVTDTQYF
DNA: TGCGCGGGCCTAGAACCGGGACTAGTTACAGATACGCAGTATTTT

J: TRBJ1-1
size: NA
D: NA
V: TRBV6-5
CDR3: CASRGGGAQTEAFF
DNA: TGTGCCAGCAGGGGTGGGGGGGCGCAAACTGAAGCTTTCTTT

J: TRBJ2-1
size: NA
D: TRBD1
V: TRBV5-5
CDR3: CASSKEGAREQFF
DNA: TGTGCCAGCAGCAAAGAGGGGGCTAGGGAGCAGTTCTTC

J: TRBJ1-2
size: NA
D: TRBD1
V: TRBV29-1
CDR3: CSVTDRANYGYTF
DNA: TGCAGCGTGACGGACAGGGCGAACTATGGCTACACCTTC

J: TRBJ1-5
size: NA
D: TRBD1
V: TRBV7-2
CDR3: CASSRDRDQPQHF
DNA: TGTGCCAGCAGCCGGGACAGGGATCAGCCCCAGCATTTT

J: TRBJ2-3
size: NA
D: TRBD2
V: TRBV4-3
CDR3: CASRRRLAGDSDTQYF
DNA: TGCGCCAGCAGGCGAAGACTAGCGGGAGATTCGGATACGCAGTATTTT

J: TRBJ1-2
size: NA
D: NA
V: TRBV5-1
CDR3: CASSLLPNYGYTF
DNA: TGCGCCAGCAGCTTGTTGCCGAACTATGGCTACACCTTC

J: TRBJ2-5
size: NA
D: NA
V: TRBV21-1
CDR3: CASSKVGAEGTGEGETQYF
DNA: TGTGCCAGCAGCAAAGTGGGGGCGGAAGGGACAGGGGAAGGAGAGACCCAGTACTTC

J: TRBJ1-1
size: many
D: NA
V: TRBV19
CDR3: CASIGSEDWGLNTEAFF
DNA: TGTGCCAGTATCGGGTCGGAGGATTGGGGCTTGAACACTGAAGCTTTCTTT

J: TRBJ2-3
size: few
D: NA
V: TRBV20-1
CDR3: CSAIDDGDTQYF
DNA: TGCAGTGCTATAGACGATGGAGATACGCAGTATTTT

J: TRBJ2-5
size: few
D: NA
V: TRBV10-3
CDR3: CAIRRAGVEETQYF
DNA: TGTGCCATCAGGAGGGCAGGGGTAGAAGAGACCCAGTACTTC

J: TRBJ2-7
size: NA
D: NA
V: TRBV20-1
CDR3: CSARDPWQGGGYEQYF
DNA: TGCAGTGCTAGAGATCCATGGCAGGGAGGGGGCTACGAGCAGTACTTC

J: TRBJ2-5
size: NA
D: NA
V: TRBV9
CDR3: CASSVSSQETQYF
DNA: TGTGCCAGCAGCGTCTCCAGTCAAGAGACCCAGTACTTC

J: TRBJ2-7
size: NA
D: NA
V: TRBV6-2/TRBV6-3
CDR3: CASSYRKGPYEQYF
DNA: TGTGCCAGCAGTTACAGGAAGGGGCCGTACGAGCAGTACTTC

J: TRBJ2-5
size: few
D: TRBD1
V: TRBV6-5
CDR3: CASSWDRGSETQYF
DNA: TGTGCCAGCAGTTGGGACAGGGGGTCGGAGACCCAGTACTTC

J: TRBJ1-5
size: once
D: TRBD1
V: TRBV5-1
CDR3: CASSLEGASQPQHF
DNA: TGCGCCAGCAGCTTAGAGGGGGCGAGCCAGCCCCAGCATTTT

J: TRBJ2-7
size: NA
D: TRBD2
V: TRBV10-3
CDR3: CAISERTSGNYEQYF
DNA: TGTGCCATCAGTGAGAGGACTAGCGGGAACTACGAGCAGTACTTC

J: TRBJ2-4
size: NA
D: TRBD1
V: TRBV20-1
CDR3: CSAPDRVGNIQYF
DNA: TGCAGTGCTCCCGACAGGGTCGGGAACATTCAGTACTTC

J: TRBJ2-4
size: NA
D: NA
V: TRBV20-1
CDR3: CSARAGSGAKNIQYF
DNA: TGCAGTGCTAGGGCAGGGAGTGGAGCCAAAAACATTCAGTACTTC

J: TRBJ2-7
size: NA
D: NA
V: TRBV20-1
CDR3: CSASVGGYEQYF
DNA: TGCAGTGCTAGCGTAGGGGGCTACGAGCAGTACTTC

J: TRBJ2-7
size: once
D: NA
V: TRBV10-3
CDR3: CAIRGGLAAYEQYF
DNA: TGTGCCATCAGAGGGGGGCTAGCAGCCTACGAGCAGTACTTC

J: TRBJ1-2
size: NA
D: NA
V: TRBV7-3
CDR3: CASSGSGLEPGGEIYGYTF
DNA: TGTGCCAGCAGCGGATCGGGTCTCGAGCCAGGTGGGGAAATCTATGGCTACACCTTC

J: TRBJ2-1
size: few
D: TRBD2
V: TRBV27
CDR3: CASSVAGSLDEQFF
DNA: TGTGCCAGCAGTGTAGCGGGAAGCTTGGATGAGCAGTTCTTT

J: TRBJ2-7
size: NA
D: NA
V: TRBV20-1
CDR3: CSAEGRYYEQYF
DNA: TGCAGTGCAGAGGGACGCTACTACGAGCAGTACTTC

J: TRBJ2-7
size: few
D: NA
V: TRBV7-8
CDR3: CASSFNRQNPIQQYF
DNA: TGTGCCAGCAGCTTCAACCGACAGAACCCTATCCAGCAGTACTTC

J: TRBJ2-7
size: few
D: TRBD1
V: TRBV7-2
CDR3: CASRKGTGVYEQYF
DNA: TGTGCCAGCCGGAAAGGGACAGGGGTATACGAGCAGTACTTC

J: TRBJ2-7
size: few
D: NA
V: TRBV7-3
CDR3: CASSQSPQASRSRNEQYF
DNA: TGTGCCAGCAGCCAAAGCCCTCAAGCGTCCAGGAGTCGGAACGAGCAGTACTTC

J: TRBJ2-7
size: few
D: TRBD2
V: TRBV3-1
CDR3: CASSGRAGRYEQYF
DNA: TGTGCCAGCAGCGGGCGAGCGGGACGGTACGAGCAGTACTTC

J: TRBJ1-2
size: NA
D: NA
V: TRBV12-3/TRBV12-4
CDR3: CASSFSMGGYTF
DNA: TGTGCCAGCAGTTTTAGTATGGGTGGCTACACCTTC

J: TRBJ2-7
size: few
D: NA
V: TRBV3-1
CDR3: CASSLDYKSEQYF
DNA: TGTGCCAGCAGCCTAGACTACAAGAGCGAGCAGTACTTC

J: TRBJ2-7
size: NA
D: TRBD2
V: TRBV6-2/TRBV6-3
CDR3: CASDVAGRYEQYF
DNA: TGTGCCAGCGATGTAGCGGGCCGGTACGAGCAGTACTTC

J: TRBJ2-4
size: few
D: NA
V: TRBV4-2
CDR3: CASSQNHGSTKNIQYF
DNA: TGTGCCAGCAGCCAGAATCACGGGAGCACCAAAAACATTCAGTACTTC

J: TRBJ1-4
size: NA
D: NA
V: TRBV20-1
CDR3: CSAPLAGEKLFF
DNA: TGCAGTGCGCCCCTAGCGGGTGAAAAACTGTTTTTT

J: TRBJ2-7
size: few
D: TRBD1
V: TRBV12-3/TRBV12-4
CDR3: CASSYPGQASYEQYF
DNA: TGTGCCAGCAGTTACCCGGGACAGGCCTCCTACGAGCAGTACTTC

J: TRBJ1-6
size: NA
D: NA
V: TRBV5-5
CDR3: CASSLSVTGNSPLHF
DNA: TGTGCCAGCAGCTTGTCGGTGACGGGGAATTCACCCCTCCACTTT

J: TRBJ1-5
size: NA
D: TRBD1
V: TRBV2
CDR3: CASRGTGDQSQHF
DNA: TGTGCCAGCAGGGGGACAGGGGATCAGTCCCAGCATTTT

J: TRBJ2-5
size: few
D: TRBD1
V: TRBV7-3
CDR3: CASSRQGTNQETQYF
DNA: TGTGCCAGCAGCCGACAGGGGACCAACCAAGAGACCCAGTACTTC

J: TRBJ2-5
size: once
D: NA
V: TRBV3-1
CDR3: CASSRQAETQYF
DNA: TGTGCCAGCAGCCGGCAGGCAGAGACCCAGTACTTC

J: TRBJ2-3
size: NA
D: NA
V: TRBV27
CDR3: CASRGEGGSTDTQYF
DNA: TGTGCCAGCAGAGGCGAAGGAGGAAGCACAGATACGCAGTATTTT

J: TRBJ2-5
size: NA
D: TRBD1
V: TRBV20-1
CDR3: CSAPRQGRETQYF
DNA: TGCAGTGCTCCACGACAGGGTCGAGAGACCCAGTACTTC

J: TRBJ2-7
size: NA
D: NA
V: TRBV14
CDR3: CASSQDTNEQYF
DNA: TGTGCCAGCAGCCAAGATACAAATGAGCAGTACTTC

J: TRBJ1-2
size: NA
D: NA
V: TRBV6-1
CDR3: CASSESGRRAQGYTF
DNA: TGTGCCAGCAGTGAATCGGGTCGGCGGGCACAAGGCTACACCTTC

J: TRBJ1-1
size: NA
D: NA
V: TRBV29-1
CDR3: CSTNNETGMNTEAFF
DNA: TGCAGCACCAATAACGAGACGGGTATGAACACTGAAGCTTTCTTT